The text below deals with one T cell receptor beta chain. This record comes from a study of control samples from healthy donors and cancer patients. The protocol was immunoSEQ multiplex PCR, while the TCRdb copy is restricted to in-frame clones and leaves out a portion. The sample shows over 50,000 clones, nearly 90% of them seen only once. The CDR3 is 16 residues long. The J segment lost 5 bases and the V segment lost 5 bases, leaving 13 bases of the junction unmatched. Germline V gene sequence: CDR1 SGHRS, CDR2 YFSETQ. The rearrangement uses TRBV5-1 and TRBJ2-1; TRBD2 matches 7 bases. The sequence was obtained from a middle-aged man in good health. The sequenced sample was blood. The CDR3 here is CASSGGLSFSDNEQFF. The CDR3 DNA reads TGCGCCAGCAGTGGGGGACTAAGTTTTTCCGACAATGAGCAGTTCTTC.